This is a list of T cell receptor beta chains from one sample in a study of graft-versus-host responses after intestinal transplantation. The protocol was immunoSEQ multiplex PCR, while the TCRdb copy is restricted to in-frame clones and leaves out a portion. Among 90,000 to 120,000 clones listed, roughly 89% were seen once. Antigens for these TCRs are unknown. This specimen consisted of unstimulated CD4+ T cells sorted from spleen or lymph node cells, obtained before transplant. The origin of the receptors is a human donor who was the organ donor for an intestinal transplant. Both conserved end residues are part of each CDR3. A D gene is named only where the DNA matches it firmly. Some rows have no size entry. The others give once, few or many, or a class for an expanded clone.

clone_size	d_call	v_call	j_call	cdr3_aa	cdr3_nt
-	-	TRBV6-1	TRBJ2-2	CASSEPRSGELFF	TGTGCCAGCAGTGAACCTCGCTCCGGGGAGCTGTTTTTT
-	-	TRBV5-4	TRBJ2-5	CASSFPQETQYF	TGTGCCAGCAGCTTCCCCCAAGAGACCCAGTACTTC
-	-	TRBV19	TRBJ2-6	CASSLQDTGANVLTF	TGTGCCAGTAGTCTCCAGGACACTGGGGCCAACGTCCTGACTTTC
-	TRBD2	TRBV11-2	TRBJ2-5	CASSLGPSGASQTSYF	TGTGCCAGCAGCTTAGGGCCTAGCGGGGCATCCCAAACTTCGTACTTC
-	-	TRBV19	TRBJ1-1	CAGSSGPTAEAFF	TGTGCCGGTAGCTCCGGGCCGACCGCCGAAGCTTTCTTT
few	-	TRBV10-3	TRBJ1-3	CAIREGYLSGNTIYF	TGTGCCATCAGAGAAGGTTATCTCTCTGGAAACACCATATATTTT
once	-	TRBV6-6	TRBJ1-2	CASSYNPNYGYTF	TGTGCCAGCAGTTATAATCCTAACTATGGCTACACCTTC
-	-	TRBV11-2	TRBJ1-3	CASSLDRVGNTIYF	TGTGCCAGCAGCTTAGACAGGGTTGGAAACACCATATATTTT
-	-	TRBV5-1	TRBJ1-1	CASSLDLRSTEAFF	TGCGCCAGCAGCTTGGATCTCCGTTCCACTGAAGCTTTCTTT
-	-	TRBV30	TRBJ1-2	CAWSVHYGYTF	TGTGCCTGGAGTGTACACTATGGCTACACCTTC
-	TRBD1	TRBV7-9	TRBJ1-6	CASSPLAGTEGHSPLHF	TGTGCCAGCAGCCCACTCGCCGGGACAGAAGGCCATTCACCCCTCCACTTT
-	-	TRBV27	TRBJ1-1	CASSTPTGTTEAFF	TGTGCCAGCAGTACCCCAACAGGGACTACTGAAGCTTTCTTT
once	-	TRBV20-1	TRBJ2-7	CSARDWREQYF	TGCAGTGCTAGAGATTGGCGCGAGCAGTACTTC
-	-	TRBV29-1	TRBJ1-3	CSVGLSSGNTIYF	TGCAGCGTTGGGCTGAGCTCTGGAAACACCATATATTTT
-	TRBD2	TRBV14	TRBJ2-3	CASSKGLSGSKTDTQYF	TGTGCCAGCAGCAAGGGGCTTAGCGGGAGCAAAACAGATACGCAGTATTTT
-	-	TRBV6-1	TRBJ2-2	CASSQGWGVTGELFF	TGTGCCAGCAGCCAAGGGTGGGGGGTGACCGGGGAGCTGTTTTTT
-	-	TRBV2	TRBJ1-2	CASSGLTANYGYTF	TGTGCCAGTTCAGGCCTAACAGCTAACTATGGCTACACCTTC
-	TRBD2	TRBV5-1	TRBJ2-7	CASSSPRGDEQYF	TGCGCCAGCAGCTCCCCACGGGGGGACGAGCAGTACTTC
-	TRBD2	TRBV19	TRBJ2-1	CASTPRGDSYNEQFF	TGTGCCAGTACCCCGCGGGGGGATAGCTACAATGAGCAGTTCTTC
-	-	TRBV5-6	TRBJ2-3	CASSLIQGGGFTDTQYF	TGTGCCAGCAGCTTGATCCAGGGGGGCGGATTCACAGATACGCAGTATTTT
-	-	TRBV6-5	TRBJ1-6	CASSWAGSYNSPLHF	TGTGCCAGCAGTTGGGCAGGGTCCTATAATTCACCCCTCCACTTT
-	TRBD2	TRBV7-2	TRBJ2-1	CASSLSRGSYNEQFF	TGTGCCAGCAGCTTATCACGCGGGAGTTACAATGAGCAGTTCTTC
-	TRBD2	TRBV9	TRBJ2-3	CASSVESSGYDGDTQYF	TGTGCCAGCAGCGTAGAGTCTAGCGGGTATGATGGGGATACGCAGTATTTT
-	TRBD2	TRBV14	TRBJ2-1	CASSQVGGAGGNEQFF	TGTGCCAGCAGCCAAGTGGGGGGAGCGGGAGGTAATGAGCAGTTCTTC
-	-	TRBV11-3	TRBJ2-5	CASSAAETQYF	TGTGCCAGCAGCGCGGCGGAGACCCAGTACTTC
-	TRBD1	TRBV11-3	TRBJ1-2	CASSFEQGNGYTF	TGTGCCAGCAGCTTCGAACAGGGGAATGGCTACACCTTC
-	TRBD2	TRBV6-1	TRBJ2-1	CASRLAGGPYNEQFF	TGTGCCAGCCGACTAGCGGGGGGCCCCTACAATGAGCAGTTCTTC
-	TRBD1	TRBV6-5	TRBJ2-7	CASSLTGGYTSYEQYF	TGTGCCAGCAGTTTGACAGGGGGCTATACCTCCTACGAGCAGTACTTC
-	-	TRBV6-5	TRBJ2-7	CASSSGRHGVYEQYF	TGTGCCAGCAGTTCGGGCAGACACGGGGTCTACGAGCAGTACTTC
-	-	TRBV19	TRBJ1-1	CASSIYLDPDTEAFF	TGTGCCAGTAGTATCTACCTAGACCCCGACACTGAAGCTTTCTTT
once	-	TRBV2	TRBJ1-4	CASSSQGFREKLFF	TGTGCCAGCAGTTCCCAGGGATTTCGTGAAAAACTGTTTTTT
-	-	TRBV27	TRBJ2-3	CASSRTITDTQYF	TGTGCCAGCAGCCGGACAATCACAGATACGCAGTATTTT